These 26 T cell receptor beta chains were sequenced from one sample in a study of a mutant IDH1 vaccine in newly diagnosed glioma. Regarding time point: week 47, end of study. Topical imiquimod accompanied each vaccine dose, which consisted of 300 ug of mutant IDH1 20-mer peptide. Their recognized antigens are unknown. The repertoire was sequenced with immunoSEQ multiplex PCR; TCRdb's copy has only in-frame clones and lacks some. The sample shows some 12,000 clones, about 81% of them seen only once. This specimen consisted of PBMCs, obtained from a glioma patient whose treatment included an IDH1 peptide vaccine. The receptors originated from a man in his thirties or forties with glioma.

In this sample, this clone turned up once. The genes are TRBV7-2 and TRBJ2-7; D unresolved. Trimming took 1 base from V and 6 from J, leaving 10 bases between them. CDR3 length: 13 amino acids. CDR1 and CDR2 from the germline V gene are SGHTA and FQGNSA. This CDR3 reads CASSLVSRSEQYF. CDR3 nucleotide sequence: TGTGCCAGCAGCTTAGTTAGTAGGTCCGAGCAGTACTTC.

The CDR3 loop reads CASSRTLGAYEQYF. The CDR3 nucleotides read TGTGCCAGCAGTCGCACCTTAGGGGCCTACGAGCAGTACTTC. The gene calls are TRBV5-6 and TRBJ2-7, with TRBD1 as a possible D gene (5 bases). The germline gives CDR1 SGHDT, CDR2 YYEEEE. V shed 5 bases and J shed 2 bases, with 14 bases lying between them. The length of the CDR3 is 14 residues.

The CDR3 DNA follows: TGTGCCAGCACCCGAGGCCCTAGCGGGACCACGCCTAGGGAGACCCAGTACTTC. The encoded protein is CASTRGPSGTTPRETQYF. The rearrangement uses TRBV2 and TRBJ2-5; 9 bases are shared with TRBD2. The CDR3 runs 18 residues. J lost 5 bases, V lost 7 bases, and 20 bases had no gene match. Germline V gives CDR1 SNHLY, CDR2 FYNNEI.

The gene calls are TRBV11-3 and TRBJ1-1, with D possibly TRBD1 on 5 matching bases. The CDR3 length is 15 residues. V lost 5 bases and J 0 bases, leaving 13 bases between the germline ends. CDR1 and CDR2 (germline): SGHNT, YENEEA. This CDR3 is CASSPGGSMNTEAFF. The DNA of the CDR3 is TGTGCCAGCAGCCCCGGGGGGAGTATGAACACTGAAGCTTTCTTT. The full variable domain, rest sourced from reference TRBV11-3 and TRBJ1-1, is EAGVVQSPRYKIIEKKQPVAFWCNPISGHNTLYWYLQNLGQGPELLIRYENEEAVDDSQLPKDRFSAERLKGVDSTLKIQPAELGDSAVYLCASSPGGSMNTEAFFGQGTRLTVV.

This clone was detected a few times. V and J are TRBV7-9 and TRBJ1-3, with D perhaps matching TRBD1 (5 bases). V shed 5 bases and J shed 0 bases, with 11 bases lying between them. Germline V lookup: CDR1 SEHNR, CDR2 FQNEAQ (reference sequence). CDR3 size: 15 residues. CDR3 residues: CASSKGASSGNTIYF. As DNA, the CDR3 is TGTGCCAGCAGCAAAGGGGCGAGCTCTGGAAACACCATATATTTT.

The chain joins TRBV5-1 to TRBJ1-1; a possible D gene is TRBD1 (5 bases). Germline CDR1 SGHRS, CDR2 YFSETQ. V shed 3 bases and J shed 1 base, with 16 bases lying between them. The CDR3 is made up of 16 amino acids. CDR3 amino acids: CASSYGHGGGNTEAFF. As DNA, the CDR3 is TGCGCCAGCAGCTACGGACACGGCGGGGGGAACACTGAAGCTTTCTTT.

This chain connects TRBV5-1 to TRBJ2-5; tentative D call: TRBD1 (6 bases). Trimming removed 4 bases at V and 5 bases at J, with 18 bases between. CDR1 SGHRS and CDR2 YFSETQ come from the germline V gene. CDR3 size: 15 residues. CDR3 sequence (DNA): TGCGCCAGCAGCCAGAGGGGACAAACACCCGAGACCCAGTACTTC. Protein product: CASSQRGQTPETQYF. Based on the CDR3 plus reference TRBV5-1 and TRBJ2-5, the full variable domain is KAGVTQTPRYLIKTRGQQVTLSCSPISGHRSVSWYQQTPGQGLQFLFEYFSETQRNKGNFPGRFSGRQFSNSRSEMNVSTLELGDSALYLCASSQRGQTPETQYFGPGTRLLVL.

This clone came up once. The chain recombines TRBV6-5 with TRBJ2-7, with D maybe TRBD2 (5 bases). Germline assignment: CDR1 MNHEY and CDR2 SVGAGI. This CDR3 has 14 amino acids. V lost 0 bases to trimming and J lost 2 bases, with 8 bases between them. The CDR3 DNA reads TGTGCCAGCAGTTACTCTGAGCGGCCCTACGAGCAGTACTTC. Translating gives CASSYSERPYEQYF.

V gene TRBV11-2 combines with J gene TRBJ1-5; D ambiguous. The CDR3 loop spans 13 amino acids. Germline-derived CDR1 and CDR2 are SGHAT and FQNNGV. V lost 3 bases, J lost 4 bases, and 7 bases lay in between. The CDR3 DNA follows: TGTGCCAGCAGCTTCGGGAGGAATCAGCCCCAGCATTTT. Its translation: CASSFGRNQPQHF.

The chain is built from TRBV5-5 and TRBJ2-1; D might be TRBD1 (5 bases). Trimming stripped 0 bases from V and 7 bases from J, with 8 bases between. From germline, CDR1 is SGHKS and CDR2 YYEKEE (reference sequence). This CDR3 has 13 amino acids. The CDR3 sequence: CASSLARENEQFF. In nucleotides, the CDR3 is TGTGCCAGCAGCTTGGCCAGGGAAAATGAGCAGTTCTTC.

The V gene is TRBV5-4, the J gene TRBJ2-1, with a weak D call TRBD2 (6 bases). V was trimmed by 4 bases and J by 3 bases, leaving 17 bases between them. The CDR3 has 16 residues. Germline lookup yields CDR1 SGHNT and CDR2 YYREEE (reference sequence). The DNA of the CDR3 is TGTGCCAGCAGCCCCGGAGGGGCGGCAAACTACAATGAGCAGTTCTTC. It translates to CASSPGGAANYNEQFF.

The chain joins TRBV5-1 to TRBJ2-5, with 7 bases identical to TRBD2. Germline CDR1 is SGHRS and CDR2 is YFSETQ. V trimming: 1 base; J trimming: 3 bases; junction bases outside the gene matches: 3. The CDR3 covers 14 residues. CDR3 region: CASSLRTSEETQYF. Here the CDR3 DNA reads TGCGCCAGCAGCTTGAGGACTAGTGAAGAGACCCAGTACTTC.

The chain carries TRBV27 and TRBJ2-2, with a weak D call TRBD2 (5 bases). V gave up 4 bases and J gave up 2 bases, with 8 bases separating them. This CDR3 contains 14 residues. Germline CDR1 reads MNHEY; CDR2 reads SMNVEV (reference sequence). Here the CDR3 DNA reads TGTGCCAGCAGTTACGGGATCAACACCGGGGAGCTGTTTTTT. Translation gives CASSYGINTGELFF.

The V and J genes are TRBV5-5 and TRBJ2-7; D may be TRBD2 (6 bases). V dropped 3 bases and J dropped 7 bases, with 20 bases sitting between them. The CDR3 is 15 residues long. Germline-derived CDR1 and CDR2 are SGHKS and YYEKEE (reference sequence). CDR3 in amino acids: CASSWAGDFGIEQYF. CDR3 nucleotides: TGTGCCAGCAGCTGGGCCGGGGACTTTGGGATAGAGCAGTACTTC.

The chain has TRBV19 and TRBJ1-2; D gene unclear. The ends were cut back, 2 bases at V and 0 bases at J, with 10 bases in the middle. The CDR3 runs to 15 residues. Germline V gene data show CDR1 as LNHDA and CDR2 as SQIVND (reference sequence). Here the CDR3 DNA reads TGTGCCAGTAGTATAATTGACGCCGCTAACTATGGCTACACCTTC. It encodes CASSIIDAANYGYTF.

CDR3 in amino acids: CASTGTSGTDTQYF. The CDR3 nucleotides read TGCGCCAGCACGGGCACTAGCGGGACAGATACGCAGTATTTT. The rearrangement links TRBV5-1 to TRBJ2-3, with TRBD2 identical over 9 bases. This CDR3 comprises 14 residues. Germline V gene data show CDR1 as SGHRS and CDR2 as YFSETQ. V lost 6 bases, J lost 3 bases, and 5 bases stayed unmatched.

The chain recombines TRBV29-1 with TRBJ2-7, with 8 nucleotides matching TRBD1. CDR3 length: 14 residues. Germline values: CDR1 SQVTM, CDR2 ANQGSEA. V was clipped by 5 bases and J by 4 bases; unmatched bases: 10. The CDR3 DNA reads TGCAGCGTTATCCGGCAGGGGGCGACTTACGAGCAGTACTTC. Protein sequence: CSVIRQGATYEQYF.

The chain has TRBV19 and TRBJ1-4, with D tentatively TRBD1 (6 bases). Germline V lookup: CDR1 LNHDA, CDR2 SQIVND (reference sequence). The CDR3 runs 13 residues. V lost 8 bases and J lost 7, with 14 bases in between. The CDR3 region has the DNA TGTGCCAGTTCCCAGGGGTACGGTGAAAAACTGTTTTTT. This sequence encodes CASSQGYGEKLFF.

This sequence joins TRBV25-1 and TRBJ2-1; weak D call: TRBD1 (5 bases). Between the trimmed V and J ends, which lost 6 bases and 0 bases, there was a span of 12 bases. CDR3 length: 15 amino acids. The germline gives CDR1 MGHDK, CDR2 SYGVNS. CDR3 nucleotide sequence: TGTGCCAGCAGACAGGCGGATAGCTCCTACAATGAGCAGTTCTTC. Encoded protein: CASRQADSSYNEQFF.

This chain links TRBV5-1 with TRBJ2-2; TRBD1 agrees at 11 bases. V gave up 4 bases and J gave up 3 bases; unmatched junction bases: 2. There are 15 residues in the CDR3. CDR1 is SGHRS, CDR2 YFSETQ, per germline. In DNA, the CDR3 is TGCGCCAGCAGCCTGGGACAGGGGGACACCGGGGAGCTGTTTTTT. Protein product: CASSLGQGDTGELFF.

The CDR3 nucleotides read TGTGCCAGCTCACCACAGGGACGGTATGGCTACACCTTC. It specifies CASSPQGRYGYTF. The V call is TRBV18, the J call TRBJ1-2; tentatively, D is TRBD1 (5 bases). The V and J ends lost 1 base and 5 bases respectively, with 8 bases between them. Germline CDR1 and CDR2: KGHSH and LQKENI. There are 13 residues in the CDR3.

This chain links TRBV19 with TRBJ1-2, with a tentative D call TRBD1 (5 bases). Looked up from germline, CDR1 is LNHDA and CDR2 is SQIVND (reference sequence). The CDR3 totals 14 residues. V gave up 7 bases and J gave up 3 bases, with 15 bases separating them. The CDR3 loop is CASNRPGLHYGYTF. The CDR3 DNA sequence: TGTGCCAGTAACCGGCCGGGACTCCACTATGGCTACACCTTC. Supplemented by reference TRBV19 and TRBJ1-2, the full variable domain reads DGGITQSPKYLFRKEGQNVTLSCEQNLNHDAMYWYRQDPGQGLRLIYYSQIVNDFQKGDIAEGYSVSREKKESFPLTVTSAQKNPTAFYLCASNRPGLHYGYTFGSGTRLTVV.

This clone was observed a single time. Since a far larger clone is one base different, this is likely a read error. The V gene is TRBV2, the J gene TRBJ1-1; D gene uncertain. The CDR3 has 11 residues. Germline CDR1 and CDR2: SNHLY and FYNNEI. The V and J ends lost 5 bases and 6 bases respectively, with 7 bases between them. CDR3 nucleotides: TGTGCCAGCAGTTACTCTTCTGAAGCTTTCTTT. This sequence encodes CASSYSSEAFF.

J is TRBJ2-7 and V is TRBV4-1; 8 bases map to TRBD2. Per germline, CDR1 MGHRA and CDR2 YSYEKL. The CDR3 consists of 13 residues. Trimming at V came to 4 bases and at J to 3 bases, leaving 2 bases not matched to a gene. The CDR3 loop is CASSLAGNYEQYF. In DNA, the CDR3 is TGCGCCAGCAGCCTAGCGGGGAACTACGAGCAGTACTTC.

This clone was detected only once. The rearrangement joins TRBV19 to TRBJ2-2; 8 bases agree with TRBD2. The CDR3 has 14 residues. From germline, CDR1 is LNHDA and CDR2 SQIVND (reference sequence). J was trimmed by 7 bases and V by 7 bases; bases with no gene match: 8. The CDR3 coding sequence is TGTGCCAGTAACCCGGCGGGAGGTGTCGGGGAGCTGTTTTTT. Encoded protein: CASNPAGGVGELFF. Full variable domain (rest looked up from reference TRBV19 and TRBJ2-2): DGGITQSPKYLFRKEGQNVTLSCEQNLNHDAMYWYRQDPGQGLRLIYYSQIVNDFQKGDIAEGYSVSREKKESFPLTVTSAQKNPTAFYLCASNPAGGVGELFFGEGSRLTVL.

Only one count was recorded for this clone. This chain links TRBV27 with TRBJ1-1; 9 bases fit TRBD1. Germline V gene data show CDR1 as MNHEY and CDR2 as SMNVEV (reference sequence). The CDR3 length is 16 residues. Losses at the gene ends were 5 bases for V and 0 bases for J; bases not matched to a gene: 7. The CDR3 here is CASSTHRQGVNTEAFF. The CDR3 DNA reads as TGTGCCAGCAGTACTCATCGACAGGGGGTGAACACTGAAGCTTTCTTT.